This T cell receptor (beta chain) was observed in a study of somatic mutations in cytotoxic T cells in rheumatoid arthritis. Here immunoSEQ multiplex PCR was the method, and the copy in TCRdb shows in-frame clones only, minus some. The profile shows more than 10,000 clones, 89% of them singletons. This clone occurred once. The TCR sequence derives from a woman aged 18-29 years with rheumatoid arthritis. Material: CD4+ T cells sorted from blood.

The CDR3, as DNA: TGTGCCAGCAGCCCCCCCGGACTAGCGGGGACCTACGAGCAGTACTTC. It is translated as CASSPPGLAGTYEQYF. This chain links TRBV11-2 with TRBJ2-7; 12 nucleotides align to TRBD2. Germline V gene lookup returns CDR1 SGHAT and CDR2 FQNNGV. This CDR3 is built from 16 residues. V lost 5 bases to trimming and J lost 2 bases; unmatched junction nucleotides: 7.